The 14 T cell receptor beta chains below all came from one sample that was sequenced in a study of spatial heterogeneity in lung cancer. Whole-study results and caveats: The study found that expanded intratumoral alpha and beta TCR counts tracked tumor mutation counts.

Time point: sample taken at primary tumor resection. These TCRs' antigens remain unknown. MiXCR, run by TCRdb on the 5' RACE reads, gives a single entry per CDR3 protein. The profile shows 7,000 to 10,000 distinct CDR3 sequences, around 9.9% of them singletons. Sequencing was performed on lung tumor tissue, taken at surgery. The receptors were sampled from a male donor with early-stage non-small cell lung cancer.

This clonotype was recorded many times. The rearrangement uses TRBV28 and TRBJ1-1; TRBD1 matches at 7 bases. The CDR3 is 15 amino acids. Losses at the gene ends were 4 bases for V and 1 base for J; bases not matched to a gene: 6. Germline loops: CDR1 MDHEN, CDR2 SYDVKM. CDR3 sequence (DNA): TGTGCCAGCAGTTCCCTCGGGACAGCGAACACTGAAGCTTTCTTT. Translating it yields CASSSLGTANTEAFF.

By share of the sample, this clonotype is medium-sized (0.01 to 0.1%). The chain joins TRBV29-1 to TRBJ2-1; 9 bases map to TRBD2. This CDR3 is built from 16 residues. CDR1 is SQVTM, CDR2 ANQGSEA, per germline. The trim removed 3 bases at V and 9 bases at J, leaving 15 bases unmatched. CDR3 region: CSVDLARLAVGGEQFF. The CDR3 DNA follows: TGCAGCGTTGATCTCGCGAGACTAGCGGTAGGAGGTGAGCAGTTCTTC.

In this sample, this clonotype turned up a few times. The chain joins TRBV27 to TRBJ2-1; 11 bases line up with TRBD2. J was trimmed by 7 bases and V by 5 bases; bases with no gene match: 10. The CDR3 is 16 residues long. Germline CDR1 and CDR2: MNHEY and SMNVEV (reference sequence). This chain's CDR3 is CASSALTSGSGNEQFF. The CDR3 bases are TGTGCCAGCAGTGCGTTAACTAGCGGGAGTGGTAATGAGCAGTTCTTC.

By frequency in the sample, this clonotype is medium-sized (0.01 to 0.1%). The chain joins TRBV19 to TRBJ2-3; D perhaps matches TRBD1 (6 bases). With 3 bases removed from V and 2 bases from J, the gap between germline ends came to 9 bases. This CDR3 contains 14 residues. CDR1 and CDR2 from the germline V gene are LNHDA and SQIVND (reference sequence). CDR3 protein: CASSMDRDTDTQYF. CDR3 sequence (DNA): TGTGCCAGTAGTATGGACAGAGACACAGATACGCAGTATTTT.

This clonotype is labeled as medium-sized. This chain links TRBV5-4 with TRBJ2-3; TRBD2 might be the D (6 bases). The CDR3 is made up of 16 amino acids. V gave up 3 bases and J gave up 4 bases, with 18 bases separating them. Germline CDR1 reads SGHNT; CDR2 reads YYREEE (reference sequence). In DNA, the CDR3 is TGTGCCAGCAGCTCACCTCGACTAGGCGGCTCAGATACGCAGTATTTT. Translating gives CASSSPRLGGSDTQYF.

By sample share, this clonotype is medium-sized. CDR3 coding DNA: TGCAGTGCTGGAACGAACACCGGGGAGCTGTTTTTT. Protein: CSAGTNTGELFF. The chain employs TRBV20-1 and TRBJ2-2, with unresolved D. Trimming pared 5 bases from V and 0 bases from J, leaving 4 bases between. The CDR3 sequence is 12 residues long. Germline V gene sequence: CDR1 DFQATT, CDR2 SNEGSKA (reference sequence).

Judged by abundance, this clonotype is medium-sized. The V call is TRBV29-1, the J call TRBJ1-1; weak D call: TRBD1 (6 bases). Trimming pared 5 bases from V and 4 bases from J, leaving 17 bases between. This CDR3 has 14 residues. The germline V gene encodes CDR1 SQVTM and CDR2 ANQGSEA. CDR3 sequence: CSVKGGQGSTEAFF. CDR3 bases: TGCAGCGTTAAAGGGGGTCAGGGGAGCACTGAAGCTTTCTTT.

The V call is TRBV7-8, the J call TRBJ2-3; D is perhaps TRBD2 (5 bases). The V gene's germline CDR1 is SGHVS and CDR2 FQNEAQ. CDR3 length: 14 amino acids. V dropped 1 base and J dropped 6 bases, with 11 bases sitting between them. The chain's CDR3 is CASSLGGSGDTQYF. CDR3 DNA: TGTGCCAGCAGCTTAGGTGGGAGTGGGGATACGCAGTATTTT.

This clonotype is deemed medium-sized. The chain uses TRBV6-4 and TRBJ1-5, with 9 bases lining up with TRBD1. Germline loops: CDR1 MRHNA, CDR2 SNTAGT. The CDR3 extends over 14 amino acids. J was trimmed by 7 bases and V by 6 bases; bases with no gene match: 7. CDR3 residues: CASSAGTGSQPQHF. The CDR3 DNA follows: TGTGCCAGCAGCGCCGGGACAGGGTCCCAGCCCCAGCATTTT.

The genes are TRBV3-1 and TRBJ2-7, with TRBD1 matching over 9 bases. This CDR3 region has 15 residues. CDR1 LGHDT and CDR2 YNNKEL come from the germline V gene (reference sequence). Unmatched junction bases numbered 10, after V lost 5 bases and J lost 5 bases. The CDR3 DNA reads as TGTGCCAGCAGCTTCGCCGGGACAGGGTTGGACGAGCAGTACTTC. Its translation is CASSFAGTGLDEQYF.

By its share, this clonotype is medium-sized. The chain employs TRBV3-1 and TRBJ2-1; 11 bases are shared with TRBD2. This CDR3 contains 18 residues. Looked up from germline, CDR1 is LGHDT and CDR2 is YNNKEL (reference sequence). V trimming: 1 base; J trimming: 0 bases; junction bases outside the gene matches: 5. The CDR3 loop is CASSQGGTSGSSYNEQFF. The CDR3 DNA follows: TGTGCCAGCAGCCAAGGCGGGACTAGCGGCAGCTCCTACAATGAGCAGTTCTTC.

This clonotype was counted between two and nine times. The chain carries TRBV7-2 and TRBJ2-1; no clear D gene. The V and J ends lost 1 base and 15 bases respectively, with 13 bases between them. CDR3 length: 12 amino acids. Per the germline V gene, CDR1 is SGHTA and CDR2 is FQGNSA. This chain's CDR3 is CASSLEVAGLFF. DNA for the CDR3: TGTGCCAGCAGCTTAGAGGTAGCAGGTCTGTTCTTC.

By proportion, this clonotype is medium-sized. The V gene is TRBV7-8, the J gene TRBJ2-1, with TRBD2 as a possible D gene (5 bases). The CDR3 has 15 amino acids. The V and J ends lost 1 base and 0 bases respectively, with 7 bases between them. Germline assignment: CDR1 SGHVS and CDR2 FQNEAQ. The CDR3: CASSLEGSSYNEQFF. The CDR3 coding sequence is TGTGCCAGCAGCTTAGAAGGGAGCTCCTACAATGAGCAGTTCTTC.

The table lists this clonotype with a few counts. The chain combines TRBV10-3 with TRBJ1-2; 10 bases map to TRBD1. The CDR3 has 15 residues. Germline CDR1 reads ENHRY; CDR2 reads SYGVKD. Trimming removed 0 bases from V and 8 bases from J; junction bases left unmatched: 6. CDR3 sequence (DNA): TGTGCCATCAGTGAGTCGGGACAGGGGACGAACGGCTACACCTTC. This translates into CAISESGQGTNGYTF.